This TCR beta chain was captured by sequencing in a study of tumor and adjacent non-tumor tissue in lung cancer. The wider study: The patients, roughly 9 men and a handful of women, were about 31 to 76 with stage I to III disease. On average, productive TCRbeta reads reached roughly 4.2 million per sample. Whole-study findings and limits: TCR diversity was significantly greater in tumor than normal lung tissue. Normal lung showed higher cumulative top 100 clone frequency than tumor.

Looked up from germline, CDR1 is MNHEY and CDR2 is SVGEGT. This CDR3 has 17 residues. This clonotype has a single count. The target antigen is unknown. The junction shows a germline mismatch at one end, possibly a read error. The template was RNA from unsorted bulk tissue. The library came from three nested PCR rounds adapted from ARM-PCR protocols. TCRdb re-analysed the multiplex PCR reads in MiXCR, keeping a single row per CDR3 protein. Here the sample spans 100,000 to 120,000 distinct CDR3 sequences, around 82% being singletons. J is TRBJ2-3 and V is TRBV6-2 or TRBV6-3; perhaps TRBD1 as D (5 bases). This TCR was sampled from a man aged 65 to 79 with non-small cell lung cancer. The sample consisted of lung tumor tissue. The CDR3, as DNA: TGTGCCAGCATTTACCCGATGACAGTATGCCACCAGAATACGCAGTATTTT. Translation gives CASIYPMTVCHQNTQYF.